This is a list of T cell receptor beta chains from one sample in a study of molecular identifiers for immune sequencing clone quantification. TCRdb passed the PCR reads through MiXCR, listing each CDR3 protein once. The data show about 500,000 distinct CDR3 sequences, with about 25% seen just once and 0.76% held by the top ten. The sequenced material came from naive CD8+ T cells from blood, with Jurkat cell RNA spiked in. The receptors were gathered from a human donor in good health. Some libraries in this study had Jurkat cell RNA spiked in. The CDR3 runs from the conserved cysteine through the conserved F or W. Each record gives: V gene, D gene, J gene, clone size, CDR3 protein, CDR3 DNA. D genes are given only for firm matches. Rows give clone size only sometimes, using once, few, many, or a class for an expanded clone.

>TRBV4-2|NA|TRBJ2-4|NA
CASSQGRTANIQYF
TGTGCCAGCAGCCAAGGGAGGACCGCGAACATTCAGTACTTC
>TRBV27|TRBD2|TRBJ2-2|many
CASRAGGPSATGELFF
TGTGCCAGCAGGGCGGGAGGGCCTTCTGCTACCGGGGAGCTGTTTTTT
>TRBV7-9|NA|TRBJ2-2|NA
CASSSLGSTAPPNTGELFF
TGTGCCAGCAGCTCATTGGGCTCGACAGCACCCCCGAACACCGGGGAGCTGTTTTTT
>TRBV20-1|TRBD2|TRBJ2-7|many
CSAHPSGSYEQYF
TGCAGTGCCCATCCTAGCGGCTCCTACGAGCAGTACTTC
>TRBV9|TRBD1|TRBJ2-7|few
CASSALQGSYEQYF
TGTGCCAGCAGCGCTTTACAGGGGTCCTACGAGCAGTACTTC
>TRBV30|TRBD2|TRBJ2-7|few
CAWSWPPGLAGYEQYF
TGTGCCTGGAGTTGGCCTCCGGGACTAGCTGGGTACGAGCAGTACTTC
>TRBV4-3|NA|TRBJ1-2|NA
CASSQDRGVGNYGYTF
TGCGCCAGCAGCCAAGATCGGGGGGTCGGAAACTATGGCTACACCTTC
>TRBV6-2/TRBV6-3|NA|TRBJ1-5|many
CASSRTFSNQPQHF
TGTGCCAGCAGCCGGACCTTTAGCAATCAGCCCCAGCATTTT
>TRBV30|NA|TRBJ2-1|NA
CVWGRGRGFNEQFF
TGTGTCTGGGGGCGAGGGCGGGGGTTTAATGAGCAGTTCTTC
>TRBV28|TRBD2|TRBJ2-3|many
CASSAGLAGKGTDTQYF
TGTGCCAGCAGTGCAGGACTAGCGGGAAAGGGCACAGATACGCAGTATTTT
>TRBV6-5|NA|TRBJ1-1|few
CASGYSRDTEAFF
TGTGCCAGCGGGTACAGTCGCGACACTGAAGCTTTCTTT
>TRBV6-6|NA|TRBJ2-3|NA
CASSYSSRETDTQYF
TGTGCCAGCAGTTACTCTTCTAGGGAGACAGATACGCAGTATTTT
>TRBV5-6|TRBD1|TRBJ1-6|few
CASSGGGTAPNSPLHF
TGTGCCAGCAGCGGGGGCGGGACAGCCCCTAATTCACCCCTCCACTTT
>TRBV7-3|TRBD2|TRBJ2-3|many
CASSSLAGGADTQYF
TGTGCCAGCAGTTCTCTAGCGGGAGGAGCAGATACGCAGTATTTT
>TRBV6-2/TRBV6-3|TRBD1|TRBJ2-1|NA
CASSYSTGVSYDEQFF
TGTGCCAGCAGTTACTCGACAGGGGTGTCCTACGATGAGCAGTTCTTC
>TRBV7-8|TRBD1|TRBJ1-2|NA
CASSLGTVNGYTF
TGTGCCAGCAGCTTGGGGACAGTTAATGGCTACACCTTC
>TRBV9|NA|TRBJ1-3|few
CASSVGQISGTTIYF
TGTGCCAGCAGCGTAGGACAGATCTCTGGAACCACCATATATTTT
>TRBV4-1|NA|TRBJ1-1|NA
CASSQVPGDTEAFF
TGCGCCAGCAGCCAAGTCCCCGGGGACACTGAAGCTTTCTTT
>TRBV19|TRBD1|TRBJ1-6|few
CASSATGQRNSPLHF
TGTGCCAGTAGTGCGACGGGACAGAGAAATTCACCCCTCCACTTT
>TRBV7-6|TRBD2|TRBJ2-1|many
CASSRGLAGLNEQFF
TGTGCCAGCAGCCGCGGACTAGCGGGTCTCAATGAGCAGTTCTTC
>TRBV12-3/TRBV12-4|TRBD2|TRBJ2-1|few
CASSFFEGLQDEQFF
TGTGCCAGCAGTTTCTTCGAGGGACTACAGGATGAGCAGTTCTTC
>TRBV5-4|TRBD1|TRBJ1-1|many
CASSFVTGGDDEAFF
TGTGCCAGCAGCTTCGTAACAGGGGGCGACGATGAAGCTTTCTTT
>TRBV5-5|NA|TRBJ2-1|many
CASSHNVEQGYYNEQFF
TGTGCCAGCAGCCATAATGTGGAACAGGGATACTACAATGAGCAGTTCTTC
>TRBV7-9|NA|TRBJ2-7|few
CASSLGTVDEQYF
TGTGCCAGCAGCTTAGGGACAGTCGACGAGCAGTACTTC
>TRBV5-6|TRBD2|TRBJ2-5|few
CASSLKAGAETQYF
TGTGCCAGCAGCCTTAAAGCGGGAGCGGAGACCCAGTACTTC
>TRBV20-1|NA|TRBJ2-2|NA
CSARPQINTGELFF
TGCAGTGCTAGACCACAAATAAACACCGGGGAGCTGTTTTTT
>TRBV7-2|NA|TRBJ2-1|many
CASSSRDINEQFF
TGTGCCAGCAGCTCCCGGGACATCAATGAGCAGTTCTTC
>TRBV7-6|NA|TRBJ2-2|NA
CASSFLDSGNTGELFF
TGTGCCAGCAGCTTTTTAGATAGCGGAAACACCGGGGAGCTGTTTTTT